The 15 T cell receptor beta chains listed next were all sequenced from one sample in a study of cytomegalovirus exposure and HLA in healthy donors. Use of 60 Vbeta and 13 Jbeta primers characterized the PCR. The assay was immunoSEQ multiplex PCR, and TCRdb's table has in-frame clones only and misses some. The sample includes 40,000 or so clones, roughly 87% of them seen just once. Sequencing input: PBMCs. The receptors stem from a woman in her thirties or forties in good health and CMV-seropositive.

This clone was picked up one time. As DNA, the CDR3 is TGTGCCAGCAAGCGAACGGATGAGCAGTTCTTC. It codes for CASKRTDEQFF. The chain combines TRBV6-5 with TRBJ2-1, with no clear D. CDR1 MNHEY and CDR2 SVGAGI come from the germline V gene. Deletions cut 7 bases from V and 8 bases from J, with 9 bases between. This CDR3 comprises 11 residues.

The chain uses TRBV7-2 and TRBJ2-2; 8 bases line up with TRBD2. CDR3 length equals 16 residues. Germline-derived CDR1 and CDR2 are SGHTA and FQGNSA. V was clipped by 6 bases and J by 8 bases; unmatched bases: 14. The CDR3: CASRLGAGASIGELFF. CDR3 sequence (DNA): TGTGCCAGCAGACTCGGAGCGGGGGCGTCCATAGGGGAGCTGTTTTTT.

Within the sample, this clone is medium-sized. The chain joins TRBV19 to TRBJ2-1, with D possibly being TRBD1 (6 bases). This CDR3 comprises 18 residues. With 3 bases removed from V and 3 bases from J, the gap between germline ends came to 21 bases. In germline, CDR1 is LNHDA, CDR2 SQIVND (reference sequence). CDR3 amino acids: CASSMGRFGGRDYNEQFF. The CDR3 DNA reads TGTGCCAGTAGTATGGGGAGATTTGGGGGCCGGGACTACAATGAGCAGTTCTTC.

The chain couples TRBV7-8 to TRBJ2-1, with a weak D call TRBD1 (6 bases). From germline, CDR1 is SGHVS and CDR2 FQNEAQ. The CDR3 is 13 residues long. The V and J ends lost 1 base and 12 bases respectively, with 13 bases between them. For the CDR3, the DNA is TGTGCCAGCAGCTTAGGACAGGCTAAGGCGCAGTTCTTC. It yields the protein CASSLGQAKAQFF.

J is TRBJ1-1 and V is TRBV18; D unclear. The CDR3 covers 14 residues. Germline CDR1 is KGHSH and CDR2 is LQKENI. Trimming removed 2 bases from V and 1 base from J, with 8 bases in between. The CDR3 sequence: CASSPSFPNTEAFF. The DNA of the CDR3 is TGTGCCAGCTCACCATCTTTTCCGAACACTGAAGCTTTCTTT.

Comments on this clone: The junction departs from germline at one end; a sequencing error may be responsible. This rearrangement joins TRBV7-7 to TRBJ2-2; 8 nucleotides match TRBD2. The CDR3 covers 14 residues. CDR1 is SSHAT and CDR2 is FNYEAQ in the germline V gene (reference sequence). CDR3 sequence reads: CASSQTSAIGELFF. The CDR3 DNA reads as TGTGCTAGCAGCCAGACTAGCGCCATCGGGGAGCTGTTTTTT.

The chain couples TRBV28 to TRBJ1-2; D is ambiguous. The germline V gene has CDR1 MDHEN and CDR2 SYDVKM. The CDR3 consists of 13 residues. Trimming took 7 bases from V and 0 from J, leaving 9 bases between them. CDR3 amino acids: CASTLVANYGYTF. CDR3 DNA: TGTGCCAGCACACTAGTCGCTAACTATGGCTACACCTTC.

As for this clone: One end of the junction does not line up with germline, which may come from a read error. The chain combines TRBV6-5 with TRBJ2-5, with a possible D match to TRBD2 (5 bases). This CDR3 is built from 15 residues. Germline CDR1 MNHEY, CDR2 SVGAGI. The CDR3 loop is CASRYSTREHETQYF. CDR3 in DNA: TGTGCCAGCAGGTACTCAACTAGGGAGCACGAGACCCAGTACTTC.

The V gene is TRBV7-6, the J gene TRBJ2-2; TRBD2 matches at 10 bases. V lost 6 bases and J lost 1; bases outside the gene matches: 2. Germline loops: CDR1 SGHVS, CDR2 FNYEAQ. The CDR3 runs 15 residues. CDR3 coding DNA: TGTGCCAGCAGGGGACTAGCGATGAACACCGGGGAGCTGTTTTTT. This codes for CASRGLAMNTGELFF.

The chain combines TRBV2 with TRBJ2-2; 8 bases align to TRBD2. Per the germline V gene, CDR1 is SNHLY and CDR2 is FYNNEI. CDR3 length: 15 amino acids. J was trimmed by 7 bases and V by 4 bases; bases with no gene match: 8. CDR3 in amino acids: CASSVLSGSGGELFF. The CDR3 DNA reads as TGTGCCAGCAGTGTTCTCAGCGGGAGTGGCGGGGAGCTGTTTTTT.

The chain links TRBV1 to TRBJ2-2; TRBD2 was called by the table and not checked on the DNA. TRBV1 is given as a pseudogene. This CDR3 is 17 amino acids long. The CDR3 DNA reads as TGCACCAGCAGCCAACTCCTACTAGCGGGAGACGGCGGGGAGCTGTTTTTT. Translated: CTSSQLLLAGDGGELFF.

The chain couples TRBV6-4 to TRBJ2-1; 10 bases are a match to TRBD2. The CDR3 consists of 20 residues. V was clipped by 5 bases and J by 0 bases; unmatched bases: 16. The germline CDR1 and CDR2 sequences are MRHNA and SNTAGT. The CDR3 DNA is TGTGCCAGCAGTCAATTCGGGGTAGCGGGAGGTCCTCACTCCTACAATGAGCAGTTCTTC. As protein: CASSQFGVAGGPHSYNEQFF.

This chain's CDR3 is CASSLGAGAYEQYF. CDR3 bases: TGCGCCAGCAGCTTGGGGGCAGGTGCCTACGAGCAGTACTTC. This chain links TRBV5-1 with TRBJ2-7; D is ambiguous. The germline V gene has CDR1 SGHRS and CDR2 YFSETQ. CDR3 length equals 14 residues. Deletions cut 0 bases from V and 2 bases from J, with 9 bases between.

The CDR3 nucleotides are TGTGCCAGCAGTGAAGGAGTGGCAGGGGACTATGGCTACACCTTC. This translates into CASSEGVAGDYGYTF. The gene calls are TRBV6-1 and TRBJ1-2; D possibly corresponds to TRBD1 (6 bases). Per germline, CDR1 MNHNS and CDR2 SASEGT. Deletions cut 1 base from V and 3 bases from J, with 12 bases between. The CDR3 consists of 15 residues.

The rearrangement links TRBV6-6 to TRBJ1-5; no definite D call. Trimming took off 7 bases at V and 4 bases at J, with 17 bases between the two ends. Germline V gene sequence: CDR1 MNHNY, CDR2 SVGAGI (reference sequence). This CDR3 is 15 amino acids long. CDR3 nucleotides: TGTGCCAGCACGGACTCAGACTTTCGGAATCAGCCCCAGCATTTT. It encodes CASTDSDFRNQPQHF.